The source of this TCR beta chain is a study of cytomegalovirus exposure and HLA in healthy donors. Study as a whole: Unique TCRs numbering roughly 85 million, obtained from HLA-typed donors, made up an early data release.

General study findings and limits: Clonal expansion was found to be greater in HLA-associated TCR beta chains than in equally common others in a later analysis. Most likely, a cluster of highly shared sequence variants arose as a sequencing artifact. Confirmation was obtained in vitro that a few CMV-associated chains are specific for CMV antigens.

This clone was seen only once. Its antigen is unknown. The germline V gene has CDR1 GTSNPN and CDR2 SVGIG (reference sequence). The CDR3 totals 14 residues. The trim removed 5 bases at V and 0 bases at J, leaving 5 bases unmatched. The primer mix had 60 Vbeta and 13 Jbeta primers. The protocol was immunoSEQ multiplex PCR, while the TCRdb copy is restricted to in-frame clones and leaves out a portion. The sample yields fewer than 250,000 clones, about nine tenths seen once. This TCR was recovered from a boy between 2 and 10 years old in good health and CMV-seronegative. J is TRBJ2-3 and V is TRBV30; 7 nucleotides match TRBD1. Sequenced input: PBMCs. Written as DNA, the CDR3 is TGTGCCTGGGAACCGGGACAGAGCACAGATACGCAGTATTTT. This encodes CAWEPGQSTDTQYF.